The entry below describes one T cell receptor beta chain. No antigen is known for it. There are no base qualities to consult, and no much larger clone falls within one base. The immunoSEQ Assay, a bias-controlled multiplex PCR, was used to amplify TCRbeta CDR3 regions from genomic DNA. The authors processed their data as follows. The number of nucleated cells in each sample was estimated from the amplification of reference gene primers within the assay. To quantify the absolute abundance of each unique TCRbeta CDR3 rearrangement, sequence reads were collapsed and filtered. For each sample, productive Simpson clonality was calculated as the square root of Simpson's diversity index across productive rearrangements. The source is immuneACCESS, and TCRdb retained only in-frame sequences with V and J called. Part of the clones is not carried over; for the studies checked, unresolved V genes explain less than half of this, and the remainder is unexplained. V, J and clone size reflect that table, while D and trimming were determined from the DNA. This sample lists under 75,000 clones; just over 85% were detected once. The leading ten clones occupy just under 2% of the sample.

The sample is drawn from a study of blood T cell repertoires in COVID-19 (dated by TCRdb to 2018 to 2020). For the study in its entirety: Samples from collaborators originated in the United States, Italy and Spain and spanned both the acute and convalescent phases of COVID-19. The material from the prospective study consisted of cDNA or gDNA derived from T cells, B-cell-depleted T cells, or PBMCs. Where available, HLA class I and class II types were obtained from metadata supplied by the sample provider rather than from assay-based typing. The dataset comprised deeply sampled blood TCRbeta repertoires from subjects exposed to, actively infected with, or recovered from COVID-19. A de-identified subject ID, COVID-19 status, age in years and sex were almost always included in the sample metadata. Samples were obtained from the ongoing ImmuneRACE study (first 160 participants) and from 1,200 or so subjects provided by 6 global collaborators. A freely available public database, intended as a resource for researchers studying the immune response to SARS-CoV-2, is where the repertoires were released. What the work shows at the level of the full study, not this receptor alone: The quantity of clinical and demographic metadata differed by source and by participant and was supplied without curation.

Taken from cysteine to phenylalanine, the CDR3 has 13 residues. CDR3 DNA only is kept here, 39 bases in frame from base 1. V is shortened by 4 bases, J by 2 bases, and the region joining them spans 9 bases. CDR1 and CDR2, looked up from the germline V gene (reference sequence), are SGHNT and YYREEE. The collaborating institutions used their own protocols to collect whole blood in K2EDTA tubes. For TCRbeta analysis, collaborator samples were shipped as frozen whole blood, as isolated PBMCs, or as DNA extracted from either sample type. The rearranged segments are TRBV5-4 and TRBJ2-5; no D gene is confidently identified. The sequence was collected from a man aged 30 to 39 with acute or convalescent COVID-19. The sample taken for sequencing was peripheral blood. The nucleotide sequence is given as TGTGCCAGCAGCCCAGGTTGGCAAGAGACCCAGTACTTC. The resulting protein is CASSPGWQETQYF.